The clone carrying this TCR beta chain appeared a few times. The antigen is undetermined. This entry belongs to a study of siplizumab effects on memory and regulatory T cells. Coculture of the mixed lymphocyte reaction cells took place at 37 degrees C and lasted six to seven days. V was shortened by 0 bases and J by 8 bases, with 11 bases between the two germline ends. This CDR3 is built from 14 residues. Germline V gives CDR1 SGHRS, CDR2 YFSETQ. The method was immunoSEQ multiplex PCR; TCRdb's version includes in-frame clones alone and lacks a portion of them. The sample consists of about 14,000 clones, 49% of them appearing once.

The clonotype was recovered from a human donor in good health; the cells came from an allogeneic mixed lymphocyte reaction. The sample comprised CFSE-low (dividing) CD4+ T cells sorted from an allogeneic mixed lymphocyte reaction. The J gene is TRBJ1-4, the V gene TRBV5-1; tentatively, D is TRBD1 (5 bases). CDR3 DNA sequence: TGCGCCAGCAGCTTGGGGGACTCTAGGGAAAAACTGTTTTTT. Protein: CASSLGDSREKLFF.